Presented here are 4 T cell receptor beta chains from one specimen sequenced in a study of T cell responses to AZD1222 COVID-19 vaccine (dated by TCRdb to the early 2020s). Taken with the paper, the label for time point translates to: baseline before first vaccination. Libraries were prepared through the immunoSEQ multiplex PCR assay. TCRdb provides this immuneACCESS table in a form limited to in-frame rearrangements. Some clones are lacking; in checked studies, under half of them reflect an unresolved V gene, and why the rest are absent is not known. The sample has roughly 50,000 clones on record, around three quarters of them singletons. The top ten clonotypes cover around 7% of the sample. The sequencing used peripheral blood, collected on day 0 of AZD1222 vaccination. These receptors all stem from an adult in good health.

The chain uses TRBV19 and TRBJ1-2; no reliable D call. The germline V gene has CDR1 LNHDA and CDR2 SQIVND (reference sequence). This CDR3 comprises 14 residues. Trimming shortened V by 7 bases and J by 3 bases, and 15 bases separated the two germline ends. The CDR3, as DNA: TGTGCCAGTATCCCGCCCGGCGAGTACTATGGCTACACCTTC. This encodes CASIPPGEYYGYTF.

Written as DNA, the CDR3 is TGCGCCAGCGGTTTGTCAGATACGCAGTATTTT. This sequence encodes CASGLSDTQYF. The chain combines TRBV10-2 with TRBJ2-3; D gene unclear. The CDR3 covers 11 residues. Trimming took off 8 bases at V and 4 bases at J, with 7 bases between the two ends. CDR1 is WSHSY, CDR2 SAAADI, per germline.

The CDR3 DNA follows: TGTGCCTGGAGTGATTACTACGAGCAGTACTTC. It specifies CAWSDYYEQYF. The genes are TRBV30 and TRBJ2-7; D ambiguous. With 1 base removed from V and 3 bases from J, the gap between germline ends came to 4 bases. Per the germline V gene, CDR1 is GTSNPN and CDR2 is SVGIG (reference sequence). The CDR3 extends over 11 amino acids.

V gene TRBV7-2 combines with J gene TRBJ2-7; D is perhaps TRBD2 (5 bases). V lost 5 bases to trimming and J lost 7 bases, with 15 bases between them. CDR1 is SGHTA and CDR2 is FQGNSA in the germline V gene. This CDR3 is 13 amino acids long. In DNA form, the CDR3 reads TGTGCCAGCAGCGCGACTATGTCGGGTGAGCAGTACGTC. It yields the protein CASSATMSGEQYV.